This entry lists 20 T cell receptor beta chains sequenced from one sample in a study of beta chain features in type 1 diabetes. The whole isolated RNA underwent reverse transcription, so sequencing captured expressed TCRB transcripts. Clones were read by immunoSEQ multiplex PCR, and TCRdb kept only the in-frame ones, dropping some. The data hold about 230,000 clones, with 9.6% observed a single time. Sequencing was carried out using naive CD4+ T cells from blood. Receptor source: a woman aged 18-29 years in good health.

The J gene is TRBJ2-7, the V gene TRBV18; 14 nucleotides align to TRBD2. Germline loops: CDR1 KGHSH, CDR2 LQKENI. The CDR3 consists of 17 residues. The ends lost 0 bases at V and 6 bases at J; junction bases unmatched: 7. The CDR3 DNA reads TGTGCCAGCTCACCACCGTTAGGGACTAGCGGGAGCCTCGAGCAGTACTTC. This gives the protein CASSPPLGTSGSLEQYF.

In its sample, this clone was seen a few times. V is TRBV4-2 and J is TRBJ2-5, with a possible D match to TRBD2 (5 bases). This CDR3 has 15 amino acids. Trimming removed 1 base at V and 0 bases at J, with 9 bases between. CDR1 is LGHNA and CDR2 is YNFKEQ in the germline V gene. CDR3 region: CASSQVTTNQETQYF. CDR3 coding DNA: TGTGCCAGCAGCCAAGTGACTACCAACCAAGAGACCCAGTACTTC.

This chain links TRBV6-5 with TRBJ1-1; TRBD1 might be the D (6 bases). Looked up from germline, CDR1 is MNHEY and CDR2 is SVGAGI. The CDR3 spans 14 residues. V was pared by 6 bases and J by 4 bases, with 15 bases between. In DNA, the CDR3 is TGTGCCAGCAGCCGAACGGACAGCCTCACTGAAGCTTTCTTT. This encodes CASSRTDSLTEAFF.

V usage is TRBV15 and J usage is TRBJ2-5, with D unclear. CDR3 length: 16 residues. The V gene's germline CDR1 is LNHNV and CDR2 YYDKDF (reference sequence). Trimming took 3 bases from V and 5 from J, leaving 19 bases between them. The CDR3 bases are TGTGCCACCAGCAGCCTTATAACGTCGGGTTCGGAGACCCAGTACTTC. Translation gives CATSSLITSGSETQYF.

The chain employs TRBV5-1 and TRBJ2-3, with 8 bases lining up with TRBD2. The CDR3 spans 16 residues. Germline V gene lookup returns CDR1 SGHRS and CDR2 YFSETQ. V lost 3 bases, J lost 2 bases, and 8 bases stayed unmatched. This CDR3 reads CASSWMVAGTTDTQYF. CDR3 in DNA: TGCGCCAGCAGCTGGATGGTAGCGGGGACCACAGATACGCAGTATTTT.

The chain uses TRBV2 and TRBJ2-1; 7 bases line up with TRBD1. The CDR3 extends over 14 amino acids. V shed 4 bases, J shed 4 bases, and the junction held 4 bases outside the gene matches. Germline V gene lookup returns CDR1 SNHLY and CDR2 FYNNEI. In DNA form, the CDR3 reads TGTGCCAGCAGTGTGGCAGGGGGTTACAATGAGCAGTTCTTC. Protein product: CASSVAGGYNEQFF.

This clone came up a few times. The gene calls are TRBV7-6 and TRBJ1-1; tentative D call: TRBD1 (5 bases). The CDR3 consists of 15 residues. The V and J ends lost 1 base and 2 bases respectively, with 11 bases between them. Germline V gene lookup returns CDR1 SGHVS and CDR2 FNYEAQ. As DNA, the CDR3 is TGTGCCAGCAGCTTAGGGTCGGGGGGAAACACTGAAGCTTTCTTT. Translation: CASSLGSGGNTEAFF.

This clone has only a few counts. The rearrangement joins TRBV28 to TRBJ1-1; D is ambiguous. The V and J ends lost 0 bases and 1 base respectively, with 6 bases between them. Per germline, CDR1 MDHEN and CDR2 SYDVKM. This CDR3 contains 14 residues. CDR3 nucleotides: TGTGCCAGCAGTTTATGGAGGGCGAACACTGAAGCTTTCTTT. Translated, it gives CASSLWRANTEAFF.

This chain connects TRBV5-6 to TRBJ2-3, with TRBD1 identical over 9 bases. This CDR3 has 15 residues. Unmatched junction bases numbered 5, after V lost 2 bases and J lost 4 bases. Germline V CDR1 and CDR2: SGHDT, YYEEEE. The CDR3: CASSFRDRVADTQYF. In DNA form, the CDR3 reads TGTGCCAGCAGCTTCCGGGACAGGGTGGCAGATACGCAGTATTTT.

This clone occurred a few times. The chain combines TRBV11-2 with TRBJ2-7; 10 nucleotides line up with TRBD2. The V gene end was trimmed by 5 bases and the J gene end by 1 base; junction bases not matched to a gene: 8. The germline CDR1 and CDR2 sequences are SGHAT and FQNNGV. The CDR3 totals 16 residues. This CDR3 is CASSRGASGSSYEQYF. The CDR3 bases are TGTGCCAGCAGCCGTGGGGCTAGCGGGAGTTCCTACGAGCAGTACTTC.

The genes are TRBV5-6 and TRBJ2-7, with D perhaps matching TRBD2 (6 bases). Trimming cost V 5 bases and J 2 bases, with 11 bases left between them. From germline, CDR1 is SGHDT and CDR2 YYEEEE. The CDR3 is made up of 13 amino acids. CDR3 in amino acids: CASSSGPPYEQYF. Here the CDR3 DNA reads TGTGCCAGCAGTAGCGGCCCTCCCTACGAGCAGTACTTC. Using reference TRBV5-6 and TRBJ2-7 for the parts outside the CDR3, the full variable domain is DAGVTQSPTHLIKTRGQQVTLRCSPKSGHDTVSWYQQALGQGPQFIFQYYEEEERQRGNFPDRFSGHQFPNYSSELNVNALLLGDSALYLCASSSGPPYEQYFGPGTRLTVT.

This chain connects TRBV30 to TRBJ1-3; D might be TRBD1 (5 bases). This CDR3 is built from 14 residues. Germline CDR1 reads GTSNPN; CDR2 reads SVGIG (reference sequence). The germline V and J ends were trimmed by 1 base and 2 bases, with 9 bases remaining between them. CDR3 nucleotide sequence: TGTGCCTGGAGTGCCGGGGGAGCTGGAAACACCATATATTTT. This encodes CAWSAGGAGNTIYF. Full variable domain (missing parts from reference TRBV30 and TRBJ1-3): SQTIHQWPATLVQPVGSPLSLECTVEGTSNPNLYWYRQAAGRGLQLLFYSVGIGQISSEVPQNLSASRPQDRQFILSSKKLLLSDSGFYLCAWSAGGAGNTIYFGEGSWLTVV.

The CDR3 sequence is CASSFSGPSYNEQFF. In DNA, the CDR3 is TGTGCCAGCAGCTTTAGCGGCCCCTCCTACAATGAGCAGTTCTTC. The V call is TRBV7-3, the J call TRBJ2-1; perhaps TRBD2 as D (6 bases). V lost 3 bases and J lost 0, with 9 bases in between. This CDR3 spans 15 amino acids. From germline, CDR1 is SGHTA and CDR2 FQGTGA.

This clone was detected a few times. This chain links TRBV11-2 with TRBJ2-5; 10 nucleotides match TRBD2. Trimming removed 0 bases from V and 7 bases from J; junction bases left unmatched: 2. In germline, CDR1 is SGHAT, CDR2 FQNNGV. The CDR3 length is 14 residues. DNA for the CDR3: TGTGCCAGCAGCTTAGACCGGACTAGCGGGACCCAGTACTTC. Translated: CASSLDRTSGTQYF.

This clone was picked up a small number of times. Within the sample, other DNA sequences also encode this same CDR3. The rearrangement joins TRBV5-1 to TRBJ2-5; D is uncertain. Per the germline V gene, CDR1 is SGHRS and CDR2 is YFSETQ. V was shortened by 0 bases and J by 0 bases, with 6 bases between the two germline ends. The CDR3 is 14 amino acids. The CDR3 DNA reads TGCGCCAGCAGCTTGGGACAATACCAAGAGACCCAGTACTTC. Protein sequence: CASSLGQYQETQYF.

This CDR3 reads CASSPATSGGYNEQFF. The CDR3 bases are TGCGCCAGCAGCCCAGCGACTAGCGGGGGTTACAATGAGCAGTTCTTC. The gene calls are TRBV5-1 and TRBJ2-1; TRBD2 matches 12 bases. The length of the CDR3 is 16 residues. V gave up 4 bases and J gave up 4 bases; unmatched junction bases: 6. Germline V gives CDR1 SGHRS, CDR2 YFSETQ.

The J gene is TRBJ1-2, the V gene TRBV28; possible D gene TRBD1, 5 bases. V lost 2 bases to trimming and J lost 3 bases, with 7 bases between them. This CDR3 region has 13 residues. Germline V gene data show CDR1 as MDHEN and CDR2 as SYDVKM. The CDR3 protein is CASSLLRDYGYTF. The CDR3 coding sequence is TGTGCCAGCAGTTTACTCAGGGACTATGGCTACACCTTC.

The chain recombines TRBV6-1 with TRBJ2-4; D gene ambiguous. Trimming shortened V by 6 bases and J by 1 base, and 10 bases separated the two germline ends. Germline lookup yields CDR1 MNHNS and CDR2 SASEGT. This CDR3 has 14 residues. The CDR3 DNA reads TGTGCCAGCAGCGACCCGGGTGCCAAAAACATTCAGTACTTC. Encoded protein: CASSDPGAKNIQYF.

This chain connects TRBV7-3 to TRBJ2-5; tentative D call: TRBD2 (6 bases). The V gene's germline CDR1 is SGHTA and CDR2 FQGTGA. This CDR3 contains 15 residues. Trimming took off 1 base at V and 2 bases at J, with 11 bases between the two ends. The CDR3: CASSLRRGAQETQYF. The CDR3 DNA sequence: TGTGCCAGCAGCTTAAGGCGGGGAGCTCAAGAGACCCAGTACTTC.

V is TRBV11-1 and J is TRBJ1-1, with D maybe TRBD1 (5 bases). The CDR3 consists of 13 residues. Trimming pared 2 bases from V and 5 bases from J, leaving 9 bases between. CDR1 and CDR2 (germline): SGHAT, FQDESV (reference sequence). The CDR3 here is CASSLSGQTEAFF. The DNA for the CDR3 is TGTGCCAGCAGCTTATCAGGGCAAACTGAAGCTTTCTTT.